Listed below are T cell receptor beta chains from one sample, sequenced in a study of neurological immune-mediated disorders. TCRdb redid the calling of the 5' RACE reads with MiXCR, one entry per CDR3 protein. Of 55,000 to 75,000 distinct CDR3 sequences in the sample, under 3% were seen once. Input material: PBMCs. These receptors came from a man between 45 and 60 years old with multiple sclerosis. The conserved cysteine and the conserved F or W are not part of the CDR3 here. Not all rows give a size; the values are once, few, many and, for expanded clones, a class.

J	V	size	CDR3
TRBJ1-5	TRBV4-1	many	ASSPTPYSNQPQH
TRBJ1-2	TRBV9	many	ASSVEGRGYGYT
TRBJ2-3	TRBV7-2	few	ASSLAWAQDTQY
TRBJ1-6	TRBV6-1	many	ASSRDRWNSPLH
TRBJ2-4	TRBV9	many	ASSRPNSIQY
TRBJ1-3	TRBV20-1	many	SARTVGTGNTIY
TRBJ2-3	TRBV10-2	many	ASSESRQGTDTQY
TRBJ1-2	TRBV2	few	ASSEGEDYGYT
TRBJ1-1	TRBV5-1	many	ASSLTQGATEAF
TRBJ2-1	TRBV12-3/TRBV12-4	many	ASSPNYPENEQF
TRBJ2-7	TRBV12-3/TRBV12-4	many	ASSSTGGYEQY
TRBJ2-7	TRBV5-1	many	ASSLGRLYEQY
TRBJ2-5	TRBV28	many	ASSSLMRSGETQY
TRBJ1-2	TRBV4-1	many	ASSLGRGTGDYVSGGYT
TRBJ1-2	TRBV4-3	many	ASSQDLRGRDGYT
TRBJ1-1	TRBV12-3/TRBV12-4	NA	ASSLYSGLMNTEAF
TRBJ2-5	TRBV3-1	many	ASSEIAGRYQETQY
TRBJ1-2	TRBV5-8	many	ASSLPTGANYGYT
TRBJ2-3	TRBV7-2	many	ASRRDRSSDTQY
TRBJ2-3	TRBV10-3	many	AISVGLAGGSTDTQY
TRBJ2-5	TRBV29-1	many	SARQGSETQY
TRBJ1-2	TRBV3-1	many	ASSQDRGFWGYT
TRBJ2-1	TRBV5-1	many	ASSLAGQRSYNEQF
TRBJ2-1	TRBV24-1	many	ATSDLARSNEQF
TRBJ2-1	TRBV3-1	many	ASSQDRGRNNEQF
TRBJ2-5	TRBV7-2	many	ASSLDPHFQETQY
TRBJ2-7	TRBV27	many	ASRDRSGEQY
TRBJ2-7	TRBV5-1	many	ASSLGDSTYEQY
TRBJ1-5	TRBV7-2	many	ASSLEFFQPQH
TRBJ1-1	TRBV7-2	many	ASRTGQRNTEAF
TRBJ1-2	TRBV5-1	many	ASSLGQAIYGYT
TRBJ1-2	TRBV25-1	many	ASSGQGGENYGYT
TRBJ2-7	TRBV5-1	many	ASSYRDGAWEQY
TRBJ2-1	TRBV11-2	many	ASSLDGFGYNEQF
TRBJ2-5	TRBV5-6	many	ASSRPSGGEETQY
TRBJ1-2	TRBV10-3	many	AISESKGGYGYT